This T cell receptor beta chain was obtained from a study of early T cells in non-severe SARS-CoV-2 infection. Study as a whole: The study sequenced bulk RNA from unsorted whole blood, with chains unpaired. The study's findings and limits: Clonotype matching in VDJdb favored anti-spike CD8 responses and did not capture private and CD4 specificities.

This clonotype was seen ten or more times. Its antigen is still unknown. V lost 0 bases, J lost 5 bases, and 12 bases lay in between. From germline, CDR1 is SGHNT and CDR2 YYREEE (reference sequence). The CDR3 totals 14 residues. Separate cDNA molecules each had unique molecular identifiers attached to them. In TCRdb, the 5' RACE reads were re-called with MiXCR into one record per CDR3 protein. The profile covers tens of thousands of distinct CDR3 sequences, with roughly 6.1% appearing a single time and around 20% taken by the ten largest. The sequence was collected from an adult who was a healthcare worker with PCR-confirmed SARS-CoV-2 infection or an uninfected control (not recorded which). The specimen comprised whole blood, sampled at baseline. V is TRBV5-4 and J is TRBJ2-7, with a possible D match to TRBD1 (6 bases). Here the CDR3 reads CASSLGQGFDEQYF. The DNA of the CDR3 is TGTGCCAGCAGCTTGGGTCAGGGGTTCGACGAGCAGTACTTC.